This is a list of T cell receptor beta chains from one sample in a study of T-cell reconstitution after alpha-beta-depleted transplantation in children. TCRdb re-derived calls from the PCR reads in MiXCR, one entry per CDR3 protein. The profile covers approximately 520,000 distinct CDR3 sequences, with over 10% appearing a single time and 11% to 15% taken by the ten largest. The sample was PBMCs, mostly from graft donor cells, taken 180 days after TCRalphabeta/CD19-depleted stem cell transplant. The origin of the receptors is a female patient between 2 and 15 years old who had a stem cell transplant for aplastic anemia, so the T cells may come from the graft donor. CDR3s include the opening cysteine and the closing phenylalanine or tryptophan.

TRBV28,TRBJ2-2,CASSLGRWVNTGELFF
TRBV7-2,TRBJ2-7,CASSARGPDLYEQYF
TRBV11-2,TRBJ2-1,CASSHRGLAGGSSYNEQFF
TRBV27,TRBJ1-2,CASSSQGGPYGYTF
TRBV20-1,TRBJ1-5,CSARNDRTNNQPQHF
TRBV28,TRBJ1-1,CASSDLFGAGTMNTEAFF
TRBV10-3,TRBJ2-5,CAISHRGQETQYF
TRBV25-1,TRBJ2-2,CASSESGGNTGELFF
TRBV20-1,TRBJ2-3,CRGTSGGAGDTQYF
TRBV20-1,TRBJ2-2,CSARAGTGGELFF
TRBV20-1,TRBJ2-2,CSARVGGVNTGELFF
TRBV19,TRBJ1-5,CASSIRGGNQPQHF
TRBV6-1,TRBJ2-1,CASSIAGGNNEQFF
TRBV6-5,TRBJ2-1,CASSYIGTSGYNEQFF
TRBV25-1,TRBJ2-3,CASSEYLDRGVTDTQYF
TRBV29-1,TRBJ2-2,CSVKRGTNTGELFF
TRBV29-1,TRBJ2-5,CSVDRGSQETQYF